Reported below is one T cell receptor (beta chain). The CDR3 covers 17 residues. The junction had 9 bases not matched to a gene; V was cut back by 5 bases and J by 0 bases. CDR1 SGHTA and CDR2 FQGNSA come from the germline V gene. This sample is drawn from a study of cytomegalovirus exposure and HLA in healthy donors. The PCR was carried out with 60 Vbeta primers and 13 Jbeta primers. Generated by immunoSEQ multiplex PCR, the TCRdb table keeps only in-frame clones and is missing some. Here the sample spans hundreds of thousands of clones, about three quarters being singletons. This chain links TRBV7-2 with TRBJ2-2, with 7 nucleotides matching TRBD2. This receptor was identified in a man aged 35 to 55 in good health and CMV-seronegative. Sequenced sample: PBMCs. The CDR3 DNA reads TGTGCCAGCAGCAGAATTCCGGGGGGACCGAACACCGGGGAGCTGTTTTTT. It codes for CASSRIPGGPNTGELFF.